The rows below give T cell receptor beta chains drawn from one sample of a study of T cell repertoires in cytomegalovirus infection. Antigens for these TCRs are unknown. TCRdb redid the calling of the reads with MiXCR, one entry per CDR3 protein. The table lists 650,000 to 850,000 distinct CDR3 sequences, just under 30% of them singletons, with less than 15% in the top ten. The input for sequencing was cultured CD8+ T cells from PBMCs, taken from culture after CMV antigen stimulation. All receptors come from a human donor in good health (CMV status not recorded). Some clones in this sample may be carry-over from other donors' samples. The conserved cysteine and the conserved F or W are not part of the CDR3 here. The order of the fields is CDR3 protein, clone size, V gene, J gene. Clone size is stated in some rows and not others, as once, few, many or a class when expanded.

ATQNRGRSTDTQY	-	TRBV27	TRBJ2-3
ASTRGGRTYNEQF	many	TRBV19	TRBJ2-1
ASSPGPWSTDTQY	once	TRBV27	TRBJ2-3
ASSGMISYNEQF	few	TRBV2	TRBJ2-1
ASSLAAQRGYEQY	-	TRBV7-9	TRBJ2-7
ASSYPPRQQTNYGYT	few	TRBV6-6	TRBJ1-2
ASSLYTGSNQPQH	few	TRBV27	TRBJ1-5
ASSYGGYTGELF	many	TRBV6-5	TRBJ2-2
SATVVPRPGNTIY	-	TRBV20-1	TRBJ1-3
ASSQERRRLASTDTQY	-	TRBV4-1	TRBJ2-3
ASSQVIGGVETQY	few	TRBV4-1	TRBJ2-5
ASSLWGPHTDTQY	-	TRBV27	TRBJ2-3
ASSYSGGGNSGANVLT	few	TRBV6-5	TRBJ2-6
ASSLADSYNEQF	many	TRBV7-2	TRBJ2-1